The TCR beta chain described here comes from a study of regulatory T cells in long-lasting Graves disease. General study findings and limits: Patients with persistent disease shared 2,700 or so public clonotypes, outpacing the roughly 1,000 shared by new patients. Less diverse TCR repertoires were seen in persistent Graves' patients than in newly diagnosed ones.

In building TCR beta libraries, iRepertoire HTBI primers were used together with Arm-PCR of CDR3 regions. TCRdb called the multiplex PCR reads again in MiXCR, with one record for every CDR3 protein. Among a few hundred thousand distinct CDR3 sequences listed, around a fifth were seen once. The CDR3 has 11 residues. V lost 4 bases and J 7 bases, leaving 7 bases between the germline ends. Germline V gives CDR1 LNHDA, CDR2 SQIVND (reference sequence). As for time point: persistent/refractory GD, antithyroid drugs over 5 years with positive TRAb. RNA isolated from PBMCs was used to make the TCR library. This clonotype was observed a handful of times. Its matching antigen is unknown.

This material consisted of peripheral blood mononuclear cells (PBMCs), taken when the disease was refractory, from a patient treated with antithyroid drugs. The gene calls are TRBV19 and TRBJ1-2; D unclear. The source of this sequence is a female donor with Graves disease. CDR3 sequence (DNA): TGTGCCAGTAGTACGGGTATTGGCTACACCTTC. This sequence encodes CASSTGIGYTF.